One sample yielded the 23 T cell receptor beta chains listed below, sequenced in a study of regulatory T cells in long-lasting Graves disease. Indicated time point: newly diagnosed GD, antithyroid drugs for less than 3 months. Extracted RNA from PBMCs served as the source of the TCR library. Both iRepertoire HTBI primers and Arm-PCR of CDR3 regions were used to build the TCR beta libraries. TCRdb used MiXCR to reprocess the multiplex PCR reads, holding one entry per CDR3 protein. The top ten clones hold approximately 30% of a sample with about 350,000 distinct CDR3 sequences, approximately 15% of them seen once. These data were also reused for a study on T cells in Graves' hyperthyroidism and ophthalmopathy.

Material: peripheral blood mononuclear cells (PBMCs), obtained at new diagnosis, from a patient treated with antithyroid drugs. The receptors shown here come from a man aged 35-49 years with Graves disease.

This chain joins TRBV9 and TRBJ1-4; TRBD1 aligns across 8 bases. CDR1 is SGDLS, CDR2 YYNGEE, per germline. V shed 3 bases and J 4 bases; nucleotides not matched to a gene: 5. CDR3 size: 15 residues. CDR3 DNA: TGTGCCAGCAGCGCCATGACAGGGGTTAATGAAAAACTGTTTTTT. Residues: CASSAMTGVNEKLFF.

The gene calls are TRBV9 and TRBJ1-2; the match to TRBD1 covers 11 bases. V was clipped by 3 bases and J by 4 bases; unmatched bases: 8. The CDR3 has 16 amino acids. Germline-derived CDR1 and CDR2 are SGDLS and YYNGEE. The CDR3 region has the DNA TGTGCCAGCAGCGACGCAAGGACAGGGGGCACCTATGGCTACACCTTC. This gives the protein CASSDARTGGTYGYTF.

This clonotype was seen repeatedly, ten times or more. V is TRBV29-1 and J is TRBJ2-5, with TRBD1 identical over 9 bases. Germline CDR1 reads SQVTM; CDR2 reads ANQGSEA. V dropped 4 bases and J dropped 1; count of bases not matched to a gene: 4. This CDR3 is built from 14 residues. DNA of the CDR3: TGCAGCGTTGTACAACAGGGGGCCCAAGAGACCCAGTACTTC. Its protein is CSVVQQGAQETQYF.

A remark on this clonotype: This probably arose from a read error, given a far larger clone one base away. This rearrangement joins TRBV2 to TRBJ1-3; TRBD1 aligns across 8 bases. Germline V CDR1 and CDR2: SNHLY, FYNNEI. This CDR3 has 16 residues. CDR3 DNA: TGTGCCAGCAGCGTATCCAGCCAGGGGGCTGGATACACCATATATTTT. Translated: CASSVSSQGAGYTIYF.

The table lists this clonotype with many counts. CDR3: CSARRDRVRTGELFF. The CDR3, as DNA: TGCAGTGCTAGACGCGACAGGGTGCGGACCGGGGAGCTGTTTTTT. The chain couples TRBV20-1 to TRBJ2-2; 7 bases agree with TRBD1. CDR3 length: 15 amino acids. In germline, CDR1 is DFQATT, CDR2 SNEGSKA (reference sequence). Losses at the gene ends were 2 bases for V and 5 bases for J; bases not matched to a gene: 8.

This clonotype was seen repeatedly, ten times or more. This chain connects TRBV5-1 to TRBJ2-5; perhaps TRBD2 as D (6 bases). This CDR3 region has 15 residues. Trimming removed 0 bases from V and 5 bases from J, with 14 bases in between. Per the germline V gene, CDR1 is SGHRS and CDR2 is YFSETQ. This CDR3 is CASSLVVTSLETQYF. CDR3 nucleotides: TGCGCCAGCAGCTTGGTAGTCACTAGCCTGGAGACCCAGTACTTC.

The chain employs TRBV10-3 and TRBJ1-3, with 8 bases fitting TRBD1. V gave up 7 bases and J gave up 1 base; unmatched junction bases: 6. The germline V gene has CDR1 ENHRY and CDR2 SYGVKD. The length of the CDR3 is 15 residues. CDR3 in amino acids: CAINRQGRSGNTIYF. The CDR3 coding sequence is TGTGCCATCAATCGACAGGGGAGGTCTGGAAACACCATATATTTT.

The CDR3 DNA sequence: TGTGCCAGCAGCTTAACGGCCGCGGGGGCCTCCTACGAGCAGTACTTC. Amino acids: CASSLTAAGASYEQYF. V usage is TRBV7-3 and J usage is TRBJ2-7, with a tentative D call TRBD2 (7 bases). This CDR3 comprises 16 residues. Germline V gene sequence: CDR1 SGHTA, CDR2 FQGTGA. Trimming stripped 0 bases from V and 0 bases from J, with 12 bases between.

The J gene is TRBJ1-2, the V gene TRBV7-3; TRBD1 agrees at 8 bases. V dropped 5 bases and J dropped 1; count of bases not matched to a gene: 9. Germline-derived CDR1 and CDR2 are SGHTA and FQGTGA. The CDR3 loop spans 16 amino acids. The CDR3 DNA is TGTGCCAGCAGCCTCGGACAGGGATGGGTTAACTATGGCTACACCTTC. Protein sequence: CASSLGQGWVNYGYTF.

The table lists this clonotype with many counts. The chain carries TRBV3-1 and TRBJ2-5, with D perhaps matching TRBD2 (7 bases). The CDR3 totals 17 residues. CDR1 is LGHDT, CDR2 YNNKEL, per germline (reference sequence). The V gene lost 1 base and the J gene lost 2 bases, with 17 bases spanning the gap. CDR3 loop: CASSQGWGLAVQETQYF. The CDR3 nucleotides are TGTGCCAGCAGCCAAGGCTGGGGGCTAGCGGTTCAAGAGACCCAGTACTTC.

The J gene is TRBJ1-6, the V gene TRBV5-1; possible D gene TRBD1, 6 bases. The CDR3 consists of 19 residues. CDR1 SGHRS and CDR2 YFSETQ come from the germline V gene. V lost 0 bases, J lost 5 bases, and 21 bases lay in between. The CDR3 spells CASSLALKQGRLDNSPLHF. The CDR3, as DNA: TGCGCCAGCAGCTTGGCCCTAAAACAGGGTCGTCTGGATAATTCACCCCTCCACTTT.

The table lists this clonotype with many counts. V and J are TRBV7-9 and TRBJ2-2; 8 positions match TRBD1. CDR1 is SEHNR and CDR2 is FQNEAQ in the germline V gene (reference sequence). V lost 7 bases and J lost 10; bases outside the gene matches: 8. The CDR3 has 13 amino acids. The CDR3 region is CASKDRVVEELFF. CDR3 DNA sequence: TGTGCCAGCAAGGACAGGGTAGTCGAGGAGCTGTTTTTT.

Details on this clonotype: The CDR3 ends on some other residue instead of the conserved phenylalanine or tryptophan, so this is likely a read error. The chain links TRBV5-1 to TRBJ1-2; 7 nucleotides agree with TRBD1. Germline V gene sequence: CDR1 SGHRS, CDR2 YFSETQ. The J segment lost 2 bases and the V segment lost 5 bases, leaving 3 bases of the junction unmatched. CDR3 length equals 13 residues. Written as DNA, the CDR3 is TGCGCCAGCAGGGGGGACAGCAACTATGGCTACACCTCC. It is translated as CASRGDSNYGYTS.

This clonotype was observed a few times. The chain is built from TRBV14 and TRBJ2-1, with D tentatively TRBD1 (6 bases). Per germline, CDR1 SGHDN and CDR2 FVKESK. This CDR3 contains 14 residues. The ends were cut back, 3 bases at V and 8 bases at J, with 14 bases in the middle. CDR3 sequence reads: CASSQNRVRYEQFF. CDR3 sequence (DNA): TGTGCCAGCAGCCAGAACAGGGTGCGGTATGAGCAGTTCTTC. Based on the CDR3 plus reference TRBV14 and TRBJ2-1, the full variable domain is EAGVTQFPSHSVIEKGQTVTLRCDPISGHDNLYWYRRVMGKEIKFLLHFVKESKQDESGMPNNRFLAERTGGTYSTLKVQPAELEDSGVYFCASSQNRVRYEQFFGPGTRLTVL.

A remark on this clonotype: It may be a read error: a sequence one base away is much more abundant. The CDR3 region is CSSPRGKGSLGEQYF. The CDR3 DNA follows: TGCAGTTCCCCCCGGGGGAAGGGAAGTCTGGGGGAGCAGTACTTC. The J gene is TRBJ2-7, the V gene TRBV20-1; a weak D match, TRBD2 (6 bases). Between the trimmed V and J ends, which lost 8 bases and 7 bases, there was a span of 27 bases. In germline, CDR1 is DFQATT, CDR2 SNEGSKA (reference sequence). The CDR3 contains 15 residues.

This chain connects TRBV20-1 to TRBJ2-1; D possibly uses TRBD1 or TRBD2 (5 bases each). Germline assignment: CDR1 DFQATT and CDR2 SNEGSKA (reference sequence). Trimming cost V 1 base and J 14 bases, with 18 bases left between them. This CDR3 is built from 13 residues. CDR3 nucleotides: TGCAGTGCTAGAGGGGGCTGGGGCTCCGGGGAGTTCTTC. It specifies CSARGGWGSGEFF.

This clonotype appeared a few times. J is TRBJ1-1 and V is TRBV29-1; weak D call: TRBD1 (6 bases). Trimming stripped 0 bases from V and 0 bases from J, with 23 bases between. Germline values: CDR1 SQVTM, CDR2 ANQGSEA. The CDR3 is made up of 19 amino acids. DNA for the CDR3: TGCAGCGTTGAAGATTTTATGCCGGGGGGCGCCGCCATGAACACTGAAGCTTTCTTT. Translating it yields CSVEDFMPGGAAMNTEAFF.

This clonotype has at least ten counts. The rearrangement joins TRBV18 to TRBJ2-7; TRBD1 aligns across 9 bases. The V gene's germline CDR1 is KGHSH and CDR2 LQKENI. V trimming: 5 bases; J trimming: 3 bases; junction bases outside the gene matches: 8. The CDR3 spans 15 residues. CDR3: CASSSSGTGFYEQYF. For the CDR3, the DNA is TGTGCCAGCTCATCATCCGGGACAGGGTTCTACGAGCAGTACTTC.

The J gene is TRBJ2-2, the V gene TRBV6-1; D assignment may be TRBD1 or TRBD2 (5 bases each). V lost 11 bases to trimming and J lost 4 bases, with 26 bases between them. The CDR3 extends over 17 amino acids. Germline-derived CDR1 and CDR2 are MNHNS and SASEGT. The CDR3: CALQGGGRRRPTGELFF. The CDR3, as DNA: TGTGCCCTTCAGGGTGGGGGTCGAAGGAGACCCACCGGGGAGCTGTTTTTT.

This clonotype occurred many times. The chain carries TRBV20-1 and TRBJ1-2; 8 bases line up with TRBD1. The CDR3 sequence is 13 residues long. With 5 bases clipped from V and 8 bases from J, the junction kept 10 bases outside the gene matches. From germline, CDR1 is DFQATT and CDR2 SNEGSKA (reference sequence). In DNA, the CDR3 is TGCAGTGCTCAAACAGGGGGTTGGGGGGGCTACACCTTC. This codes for CSAQTGGWGGYTF.

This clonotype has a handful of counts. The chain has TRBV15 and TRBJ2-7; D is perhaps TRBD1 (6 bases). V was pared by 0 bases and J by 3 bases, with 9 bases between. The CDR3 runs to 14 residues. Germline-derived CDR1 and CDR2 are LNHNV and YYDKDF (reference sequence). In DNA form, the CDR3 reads TGTGCCACCAGCAGAGAGGGACAAAACTACGAGCAGTACTTC. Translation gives CATSREGQNYEQYF.

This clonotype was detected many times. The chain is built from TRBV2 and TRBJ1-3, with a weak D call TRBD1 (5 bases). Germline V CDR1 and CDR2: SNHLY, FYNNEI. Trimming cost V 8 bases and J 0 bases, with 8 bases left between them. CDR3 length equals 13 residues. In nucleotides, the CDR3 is TGTGCCAGCGCCCAGGGCTCTGGAAACACCATATATTTT. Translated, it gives CASAQGSGNTIYF.

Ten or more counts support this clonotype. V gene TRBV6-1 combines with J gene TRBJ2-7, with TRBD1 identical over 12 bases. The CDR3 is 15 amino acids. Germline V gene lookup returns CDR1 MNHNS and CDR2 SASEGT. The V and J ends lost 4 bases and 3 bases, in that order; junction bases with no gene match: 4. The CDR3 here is CASSARDRGHYEQYF. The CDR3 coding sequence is TGTGCCAGCAGTGCCCGGGACAGGGGGCACTACGAGCAGTACTTC.